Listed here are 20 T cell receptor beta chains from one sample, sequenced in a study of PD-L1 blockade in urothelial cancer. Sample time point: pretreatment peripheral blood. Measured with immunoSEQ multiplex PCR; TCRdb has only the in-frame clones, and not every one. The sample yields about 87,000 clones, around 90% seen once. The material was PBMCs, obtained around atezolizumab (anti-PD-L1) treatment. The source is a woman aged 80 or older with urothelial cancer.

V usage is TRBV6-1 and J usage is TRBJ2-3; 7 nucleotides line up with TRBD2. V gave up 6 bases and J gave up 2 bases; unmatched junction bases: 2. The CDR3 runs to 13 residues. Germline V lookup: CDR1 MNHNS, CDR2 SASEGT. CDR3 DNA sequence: TGTGCCAGCAGAGGGACTACCACAGATACGCAGTATTTT. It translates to CASRGTTTDTQYF.

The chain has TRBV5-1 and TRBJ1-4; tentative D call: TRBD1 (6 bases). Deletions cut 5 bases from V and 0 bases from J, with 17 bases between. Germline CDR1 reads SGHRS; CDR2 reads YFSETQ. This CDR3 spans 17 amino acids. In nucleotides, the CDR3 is TGCGCCAGCAGTAATCTGGGGACACTCGCAACTAATGAAAAACTGTTTTTT. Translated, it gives CASSNLGTLATNEKLFF.

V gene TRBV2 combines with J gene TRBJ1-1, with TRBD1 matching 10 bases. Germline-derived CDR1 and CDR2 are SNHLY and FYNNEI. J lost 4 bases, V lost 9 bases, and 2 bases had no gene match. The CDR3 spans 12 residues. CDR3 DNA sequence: TGTGCCAGGGGACAGGGGAGCACTGAAGCTTTCTTT. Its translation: CARGQGSTEAFF.

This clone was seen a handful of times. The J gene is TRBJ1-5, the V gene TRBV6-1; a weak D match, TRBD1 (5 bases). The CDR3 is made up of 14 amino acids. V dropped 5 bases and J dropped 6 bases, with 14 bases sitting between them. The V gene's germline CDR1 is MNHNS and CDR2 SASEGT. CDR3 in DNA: TGTGCCAGCAGTTTTAACGGGGGGGGTCAGCCCCAGCATTTT. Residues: CASSFNGGGQPQHF.

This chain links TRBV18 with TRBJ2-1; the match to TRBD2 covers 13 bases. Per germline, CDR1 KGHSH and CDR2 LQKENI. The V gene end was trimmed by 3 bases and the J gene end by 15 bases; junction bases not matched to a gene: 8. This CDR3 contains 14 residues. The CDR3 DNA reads TGTGCCAGCTCACCTATGGGACTAGCGGGAATATCGTTCTTC. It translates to CASSPMGLAGISFF.

The CDR3, as DNA: TGTGCCAGTAAGCAGGACTCCTACAATGAGCAGTTCTTC. Residues: CASKQDSYNEQFF. V is TRBV19 and J is TRBJ2-1; D unclear. V lost 7 bases, J lost 0 bases, and 7 bases lay in between. Germline V CDR1 and CDR2: LNHDA, SQIVND (reference sequence). The CDR3 contains 13 residues.

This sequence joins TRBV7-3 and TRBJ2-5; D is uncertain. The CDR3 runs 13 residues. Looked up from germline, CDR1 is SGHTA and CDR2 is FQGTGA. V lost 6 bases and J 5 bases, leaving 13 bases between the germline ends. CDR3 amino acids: CASSREVWETQYF. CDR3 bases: TGTGCCAGCAGTCGAGAGGTTTGGGAGACCCAGTACTTC.

CDR3 sequence reads: CASSLGQGLLGPQHF. The CDR3 DNA sequence: TGTGCCAGCAGCTTAGGCCAGGGCCTATTGGGGCCCCAGCATTTT. The V call is TRBV7-6, the J call TRBJ1-5; possible D gene TRBD1, 5 bases. Trimming cost V 1 base and J 9 bases, with 16 bases left between them. CDR1 and CDR2 from the germline V gene are SGHVS and FNYEAQ. The CDR3 covers 15 residues.

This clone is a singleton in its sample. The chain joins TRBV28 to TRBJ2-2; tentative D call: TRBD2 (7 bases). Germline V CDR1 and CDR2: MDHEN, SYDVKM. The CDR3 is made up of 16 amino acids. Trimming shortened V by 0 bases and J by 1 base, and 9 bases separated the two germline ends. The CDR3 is CASSLWGGGNTGELFF. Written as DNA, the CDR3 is TGTGCCAGCAGTTTATGGGGAGGGGGGAACACCGGGGAGCTGTTTTTT.

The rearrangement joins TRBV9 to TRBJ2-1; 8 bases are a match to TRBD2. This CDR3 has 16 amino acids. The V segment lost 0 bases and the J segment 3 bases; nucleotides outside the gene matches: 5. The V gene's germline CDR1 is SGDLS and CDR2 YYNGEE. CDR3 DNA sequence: TGTGCCAGCAGCGTAGCCGCGGGAGGCCTCTACAATGAGCAGTTCTTC. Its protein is CASSVAAGGLYNEQFF. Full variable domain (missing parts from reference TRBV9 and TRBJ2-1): DSGVTQTPKHLITATGQRVTLRCSPRSGDLSVYWYQQSLDQGLQFLIQYYNGEERAKGNILERFSAQQFPDLHSELNLSSLELGDSALYFCASSVAAGGLYNEQFFGPGTRLTVL.

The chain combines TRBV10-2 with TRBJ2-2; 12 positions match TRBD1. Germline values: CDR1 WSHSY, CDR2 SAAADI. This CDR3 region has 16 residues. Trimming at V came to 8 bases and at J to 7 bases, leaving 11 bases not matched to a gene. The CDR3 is CASRDRGRQNGGELFF. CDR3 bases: TGCGCCAGCCGGGACAGGGGGCGCCAGAATGGCGGGGAGCTGTTTTTT.

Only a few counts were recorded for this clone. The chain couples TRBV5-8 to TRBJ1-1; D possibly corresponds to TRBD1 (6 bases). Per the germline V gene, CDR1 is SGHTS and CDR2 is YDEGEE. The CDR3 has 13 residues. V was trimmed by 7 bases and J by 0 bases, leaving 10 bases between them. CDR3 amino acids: CASAGQLNTEAFF. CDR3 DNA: TGTGCCAGCGCCGGACAGTTGAACACTGAAGCTTTCTTT.

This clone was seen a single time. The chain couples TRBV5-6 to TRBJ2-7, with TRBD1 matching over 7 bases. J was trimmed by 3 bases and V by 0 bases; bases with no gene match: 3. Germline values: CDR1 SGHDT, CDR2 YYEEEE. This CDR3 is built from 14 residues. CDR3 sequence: CASSLVGTDYEQYF. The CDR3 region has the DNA TGTGCCAGCAGCTTGGTCGGGACAGACTACGAGCAGTACTTC.

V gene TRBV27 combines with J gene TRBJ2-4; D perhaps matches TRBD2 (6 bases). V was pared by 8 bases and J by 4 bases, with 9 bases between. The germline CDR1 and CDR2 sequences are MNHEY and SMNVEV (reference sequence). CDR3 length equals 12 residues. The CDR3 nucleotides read TGTGCCAGCCACGGGACTAAAAACATTCAGTACTTC. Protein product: CASHGTKNIQYF.

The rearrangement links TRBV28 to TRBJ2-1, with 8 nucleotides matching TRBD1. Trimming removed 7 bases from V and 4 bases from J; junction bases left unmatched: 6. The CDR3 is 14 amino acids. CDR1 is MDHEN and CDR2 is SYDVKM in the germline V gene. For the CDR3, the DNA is TGTGCCAGCACCGGGACAGGCAAATACAATGAGCAGTTCTTC. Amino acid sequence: CASTGTGKYNEQFF.

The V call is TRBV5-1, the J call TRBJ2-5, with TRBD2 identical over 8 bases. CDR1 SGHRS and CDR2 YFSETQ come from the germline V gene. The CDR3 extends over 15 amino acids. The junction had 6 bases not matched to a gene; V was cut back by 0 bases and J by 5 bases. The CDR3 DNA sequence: TGCGCCAGCAGCTTGGAGGCGGGAGGCGGGGAGACCCAGTACTTC. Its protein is CASSLEAGGGETQYF.

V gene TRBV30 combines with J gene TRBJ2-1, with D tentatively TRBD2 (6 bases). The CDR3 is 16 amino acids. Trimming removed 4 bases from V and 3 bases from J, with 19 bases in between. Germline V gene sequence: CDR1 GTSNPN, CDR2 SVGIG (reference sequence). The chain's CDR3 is CAWNPQYGSVYNEQFF. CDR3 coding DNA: TGTGCCTGGAACCCGCAGTACGGGAGCGTCTACAATGAGCAGTTCTTC.

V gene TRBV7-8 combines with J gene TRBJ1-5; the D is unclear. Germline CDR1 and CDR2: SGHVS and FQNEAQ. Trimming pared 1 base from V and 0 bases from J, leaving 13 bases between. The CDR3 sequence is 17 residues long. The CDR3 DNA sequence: TGTGCCAGCAGCTTAGGTATTACAGTTTATAGCAATCAGCCCCAGCATTTT. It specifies CASSLGITVYSNQPQHF.

This CDR3 is CASSDRHRADTQYF. For the CDR3, the DNA is TGTGCCAGCAGTGACCGGCACCGGGCAGATACGCAGTATTTT. This chain links TRBV6-1 with TRBJ2-3; D gene unclear. Deletions cut 3 bases from V and 4 bases from J, with 11 bases between. Germline loops: CDR1 MNHNS, CDR2 SASEGT. CDR3 length: 14 amino acids.

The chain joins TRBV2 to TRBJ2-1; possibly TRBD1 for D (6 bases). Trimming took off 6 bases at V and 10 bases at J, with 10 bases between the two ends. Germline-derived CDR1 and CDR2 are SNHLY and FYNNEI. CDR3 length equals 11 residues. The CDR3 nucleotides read TGTGCCAGCAGGGACAGCGCCGAGCAGTTCTTC. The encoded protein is CASRDSAEQFF. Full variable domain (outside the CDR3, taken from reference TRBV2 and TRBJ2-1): EPEVTQTPSHQVTQMGQEVILRCVPISNHLYFYWYRQILGQKVEFLVSFYNNEISEKSEIFDDQFSVERPDGSNFTLKIRSTKLEDSAMYFCASRDSAEQFFGPGTRLTVL.